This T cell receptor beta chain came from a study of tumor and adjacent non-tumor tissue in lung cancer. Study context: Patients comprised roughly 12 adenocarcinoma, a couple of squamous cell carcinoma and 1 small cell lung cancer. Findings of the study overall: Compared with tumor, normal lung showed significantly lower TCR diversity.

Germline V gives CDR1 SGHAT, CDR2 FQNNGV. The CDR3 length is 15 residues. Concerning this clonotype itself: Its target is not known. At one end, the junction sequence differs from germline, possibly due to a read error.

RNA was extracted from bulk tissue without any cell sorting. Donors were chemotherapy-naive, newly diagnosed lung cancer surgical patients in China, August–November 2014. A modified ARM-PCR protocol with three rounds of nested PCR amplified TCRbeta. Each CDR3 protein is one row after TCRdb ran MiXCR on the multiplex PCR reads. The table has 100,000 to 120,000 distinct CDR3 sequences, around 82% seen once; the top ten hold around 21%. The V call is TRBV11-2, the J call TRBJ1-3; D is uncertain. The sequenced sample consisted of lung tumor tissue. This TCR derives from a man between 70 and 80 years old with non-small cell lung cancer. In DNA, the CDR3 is TGTGCCAGCAGCCACACCTGGCCACCTGGAAACACCACATATTTT. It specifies CASSHTWPPGNTTYF.